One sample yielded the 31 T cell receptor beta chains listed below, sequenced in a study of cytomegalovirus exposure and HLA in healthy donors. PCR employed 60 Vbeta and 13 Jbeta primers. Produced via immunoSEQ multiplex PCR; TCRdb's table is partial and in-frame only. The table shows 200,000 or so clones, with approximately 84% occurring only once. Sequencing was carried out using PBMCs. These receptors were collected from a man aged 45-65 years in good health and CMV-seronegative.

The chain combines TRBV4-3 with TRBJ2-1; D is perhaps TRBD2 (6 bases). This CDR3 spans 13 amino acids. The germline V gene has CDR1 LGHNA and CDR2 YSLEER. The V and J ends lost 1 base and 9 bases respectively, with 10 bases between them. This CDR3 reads CASSQGGASEQFF. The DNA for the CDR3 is TGCGCCAGCAGCCAAGGCGGGGCAAGTGAGCAGTTCTTC.

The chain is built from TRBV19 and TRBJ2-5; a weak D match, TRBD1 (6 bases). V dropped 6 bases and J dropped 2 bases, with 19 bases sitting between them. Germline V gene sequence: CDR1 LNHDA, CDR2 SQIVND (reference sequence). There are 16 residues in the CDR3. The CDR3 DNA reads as TGTGCCAGTAGGAGGGACAACGGGAAAACGCAAGAGACCCAGTACTTC. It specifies CASRRDNGKTQETQYF.

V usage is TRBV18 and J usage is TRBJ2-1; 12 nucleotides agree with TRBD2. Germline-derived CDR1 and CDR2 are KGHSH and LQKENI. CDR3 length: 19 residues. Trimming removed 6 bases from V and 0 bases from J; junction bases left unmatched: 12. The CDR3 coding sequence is TGTGCCAGCTCCCTCATGCGACTAGCGGGGGTGAGCTCCTACAATGAGCAGTTCTTC. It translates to CASSLMRLAGVSSYNEQFF.

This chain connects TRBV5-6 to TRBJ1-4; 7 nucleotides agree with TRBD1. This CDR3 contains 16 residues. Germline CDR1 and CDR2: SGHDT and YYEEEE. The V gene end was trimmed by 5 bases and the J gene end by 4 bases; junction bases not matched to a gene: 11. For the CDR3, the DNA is TGTGCCAGCAGTTTTTATTCCGGGGACAGTAATGAAAAACTGTTTTTT. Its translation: CASSFYSGDSNEKLFF.

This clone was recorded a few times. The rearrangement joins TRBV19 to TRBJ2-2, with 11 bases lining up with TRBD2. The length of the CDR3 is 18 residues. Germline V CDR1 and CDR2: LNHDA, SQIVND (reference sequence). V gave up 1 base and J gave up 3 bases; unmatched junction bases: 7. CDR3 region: CASSIGLLAGGHTGELFF. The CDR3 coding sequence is TGTGCCAGTAGTATAGGACTTCTAGCGGGGGGCCACACCGGGGAGCTGTTTTTT.

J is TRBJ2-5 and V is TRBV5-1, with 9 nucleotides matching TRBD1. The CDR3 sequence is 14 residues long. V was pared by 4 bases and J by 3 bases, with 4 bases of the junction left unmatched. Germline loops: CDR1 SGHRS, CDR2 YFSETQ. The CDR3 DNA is TGCGCCAGCAGCACCGGGACAGGGAAAGAGACCCAGTACTTC. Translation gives CASSTGTGKETQYF.

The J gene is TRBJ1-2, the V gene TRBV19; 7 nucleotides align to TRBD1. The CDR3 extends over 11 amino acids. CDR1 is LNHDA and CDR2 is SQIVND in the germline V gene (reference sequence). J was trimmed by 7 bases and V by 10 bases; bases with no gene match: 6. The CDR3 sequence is CATREGAGYTF. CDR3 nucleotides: TGTGCCACCCGCGAGGGGGCTGGCTACACCTTC.

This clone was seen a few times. Here the CDR3 DNA reads TGTGCCAGCTCACCACCGACGGGGGGTTCCTACAATGAGCAGTTCTTC. It is translated as CASSPPTGGSYNEQFF. The chain uses TRBV18 and TRBJ2-1, with 7 bases lining up with TRBD2. CDR3 length: 16 residues. V lost 0 bases to trimming and J lost 1 base; unmatched junction nucleotides: 3. CDR1 and CDR2 (germline): KGHSH, LQKENI.

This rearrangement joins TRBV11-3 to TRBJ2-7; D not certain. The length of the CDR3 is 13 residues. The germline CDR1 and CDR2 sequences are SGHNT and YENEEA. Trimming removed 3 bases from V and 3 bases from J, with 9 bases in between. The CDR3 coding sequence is TGTGCCAGCAGCTTTCGATCCGGCTACGAGCAGTACTTC. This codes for CASSFRSGYEQYF.

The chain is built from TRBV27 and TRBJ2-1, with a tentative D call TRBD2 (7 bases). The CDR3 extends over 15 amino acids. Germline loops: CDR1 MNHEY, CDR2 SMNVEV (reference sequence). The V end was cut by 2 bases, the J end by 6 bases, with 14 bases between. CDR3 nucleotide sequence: TGTGCCAGCAGTTTAGTGGGGGGGCTCTCCAATGAGCAGTTCTTC. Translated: CASSLVGGLSNEQFF.

This CDR3 reads CASQEGRRMGTQYF. For the CDR3, the DNA is TGTGCCAGCCAGGAGGGACGGAGGATGGGGACCCAGTACTTC. The V and J genes are TRBV13 and TRBJ2-5, with D possibly matching TRBD2 (6 bases). V was clipped by 8 bases and J by 7 bases, with 20 bases between them. CDR3 length: 14 amino acids. Germline CDR1 reads PRHDT; CDR2 reads FYEKMQ (reference sequence).

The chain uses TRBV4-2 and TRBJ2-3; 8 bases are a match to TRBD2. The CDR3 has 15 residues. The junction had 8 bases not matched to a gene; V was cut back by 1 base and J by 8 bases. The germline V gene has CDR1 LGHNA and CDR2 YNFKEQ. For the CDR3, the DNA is TGTGCCAGCAGCCAAGTTGGACTAGCTGGCGGTACGCAGTATTTT. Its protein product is CASSQVGLAGGTQYF.

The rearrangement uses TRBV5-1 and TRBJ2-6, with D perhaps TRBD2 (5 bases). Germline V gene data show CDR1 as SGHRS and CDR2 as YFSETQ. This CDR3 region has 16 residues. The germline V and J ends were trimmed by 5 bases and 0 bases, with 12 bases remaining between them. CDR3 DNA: TGCGCCAGCAGGGAGGCCCCTGACTCTGGGGCCAACGTCCTGACTTTC. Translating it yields CASREAPDSGANVLTF.

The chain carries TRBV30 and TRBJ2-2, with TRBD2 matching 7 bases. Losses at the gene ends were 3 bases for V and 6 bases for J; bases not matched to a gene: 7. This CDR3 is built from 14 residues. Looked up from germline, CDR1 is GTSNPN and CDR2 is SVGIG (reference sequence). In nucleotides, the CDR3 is TGTGCCTGGAGCGGACTAGGCGGTCCCGGGGAGCTGTTTTTT. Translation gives CAWSGLGGPGELFF.

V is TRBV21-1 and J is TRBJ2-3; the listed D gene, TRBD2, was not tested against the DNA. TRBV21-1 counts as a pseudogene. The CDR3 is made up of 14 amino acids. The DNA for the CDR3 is TGTGCCAGCAGCAGTCTCGCGGGGGATAATACGCAGTATTTT. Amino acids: CASSSLAGDNTQYF.

CDR3 nucleotides: TGTGCCAGCAGCTTATTTGGAGGGGGCGGAGAAAAACTGTTTTTT. This encodes CASSLFGGGGEKLFF. The genes are TRBV11-2 and TRBJ1-4; 7 positions match TRBD1. The CDR3 has 15 amino acids. The J segment lost 8 bases and the V segment lost 2 bases, leaving 8 bases of the junction unmatched. Germline values: CDR1 SGHAT, CDR2 FQNNGV.

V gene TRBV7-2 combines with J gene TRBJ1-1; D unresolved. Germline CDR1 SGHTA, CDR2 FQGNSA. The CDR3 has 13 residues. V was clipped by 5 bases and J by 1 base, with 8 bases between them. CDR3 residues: CASSQTGNTEAFF. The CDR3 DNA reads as TGTGCCAGCAGCCAGACGGGGAACACTGAAGCTTTCTTT. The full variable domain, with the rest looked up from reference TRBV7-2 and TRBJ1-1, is GAGVSQSPSNKVTEKGKDVELRCDPISGHTALYWYRQSLGQGLEFLIYFQGNSAPDKSGLPSDRFSAERTGGSVSTLTIQRTQQEDSAVYLCASSQTGNTEAFFGQGTRLTVV.

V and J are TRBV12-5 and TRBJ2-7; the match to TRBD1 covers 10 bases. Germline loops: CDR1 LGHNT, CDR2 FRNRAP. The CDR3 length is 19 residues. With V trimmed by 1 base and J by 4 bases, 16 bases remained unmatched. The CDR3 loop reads CASGLGDRGIAWPPYEQYF. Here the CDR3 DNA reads TGTGCTAGTGGTTTGGGGGACAGGGGAATCGCGTGGCCGCCGTACGAGCAGTACTTC.

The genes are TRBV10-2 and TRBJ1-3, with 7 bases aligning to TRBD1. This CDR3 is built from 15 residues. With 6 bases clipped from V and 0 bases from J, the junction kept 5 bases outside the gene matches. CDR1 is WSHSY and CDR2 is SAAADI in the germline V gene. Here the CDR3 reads CASRETGNSGNTIYF. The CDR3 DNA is TGCGCCAGCAGGGAGACAGGGAACTCTGGAAACACCATATATTTT.

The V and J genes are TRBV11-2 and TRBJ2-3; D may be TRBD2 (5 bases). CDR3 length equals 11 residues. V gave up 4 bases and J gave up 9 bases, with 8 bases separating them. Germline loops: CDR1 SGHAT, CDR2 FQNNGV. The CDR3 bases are TGTGCCAGCAGCTCCGGACTCACGCAGTATTTT. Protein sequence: CASSSGLTQYF.

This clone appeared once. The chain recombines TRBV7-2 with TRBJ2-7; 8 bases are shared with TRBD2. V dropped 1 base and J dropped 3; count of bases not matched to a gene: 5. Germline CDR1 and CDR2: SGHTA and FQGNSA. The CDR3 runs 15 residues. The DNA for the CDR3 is TGTGCCAGCAGCTTAGTAGCGGGGTATCTCTACGAGCAGTACTTC. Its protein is CASSLVAGYLYEQYF.

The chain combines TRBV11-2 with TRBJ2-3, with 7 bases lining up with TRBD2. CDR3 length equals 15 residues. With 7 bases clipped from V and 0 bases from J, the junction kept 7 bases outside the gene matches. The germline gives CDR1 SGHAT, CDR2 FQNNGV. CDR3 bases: TGTGCCAGCAAGGTCAGCGGGGCGAGCACAGATACGCAGTATTTT. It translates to CASKVSGASTDTQYF.

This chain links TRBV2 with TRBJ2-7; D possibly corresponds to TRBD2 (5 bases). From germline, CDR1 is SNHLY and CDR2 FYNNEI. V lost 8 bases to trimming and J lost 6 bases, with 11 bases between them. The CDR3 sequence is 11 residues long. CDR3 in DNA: TGTGCCAGCGGGAAAGGGAGCGAGCAGTACTTC. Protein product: CASGKGSEQYF.

CDR3 protein: CASRSRVNGYTF. In DNA, the CDR3 is TGTGCCAGCAGAAGCAGGGTCAATGGCTACACCTTC. The gene calls are TRBV6-4 and TRBJ1-2; possibly TRBD1 for D (5 bases). Germline lookup yields CDR1 MRHNA and CDR2 SNTAGT. The germline V and J ends were trimmed by 6 bases and 6 bases, with 11 bases remaining between them. This CDR3 spans 12 amino acids.

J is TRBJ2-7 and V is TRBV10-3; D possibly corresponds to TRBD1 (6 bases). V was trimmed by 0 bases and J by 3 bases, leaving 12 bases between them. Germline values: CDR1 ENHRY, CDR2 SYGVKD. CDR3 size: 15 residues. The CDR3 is CAISESMTGIYEQYF. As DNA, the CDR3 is TGTGCCATCAGTGAGTCGATGACAGGTATCTACGAGCAGTACTTC.

CDR3 DNA sequence: TGTGCCATCAGTGAGACCAGGGGGGACGGCTACACCTTC. Protein product: CAISETRGDGYTF. This rearrangement joins TRBV10-3 to TRBJ1-2, with TRBD1 matching 7 bases. The CDR3 runs to 13 residues. Trimming took 2 bases from V and 8 from J; bases not matched to a gene: 5. Germline CDR1 reads ENHRY; CDR2 reads SYGVKD.

The CDR3 reads CASSLAGHGNQPQHF. As DNA, the CDR3 is TGTGCCAGCAGCTTGGCCGGGCACGGGAACCAGCCCCAGCATTTT. The chain employs TRBV5-6 and TRBJ1-5; no firm D call. Germline lookup yields CDR1 SGHDT and CDR2 YYEEEE. The CDR3 is 15 residues long. Trimming left V 0 bases short and J 7 bases short, with 14 bases between. The variable domain in full, completed from reference TRBV5-6 and TRBJ1-5, reads DAGVTQSPTHLIKTRGQQVTLRCSPKSGHDTVSWYQQALGQGPQFIFQYYEEEERQRGNFPDRFSGHQFPNYSSELNVNALLLGDSALYLCASSLAGHGNQPQHFGDGTRLSIL.

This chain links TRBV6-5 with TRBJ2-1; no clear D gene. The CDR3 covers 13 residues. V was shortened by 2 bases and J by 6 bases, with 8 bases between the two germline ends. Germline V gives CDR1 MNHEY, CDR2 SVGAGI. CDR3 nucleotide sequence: TGTGCCAGCAGTTACCCGCCGGGCAATGAGCAGTTCTTC. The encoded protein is CASSYPPGNEQFF.

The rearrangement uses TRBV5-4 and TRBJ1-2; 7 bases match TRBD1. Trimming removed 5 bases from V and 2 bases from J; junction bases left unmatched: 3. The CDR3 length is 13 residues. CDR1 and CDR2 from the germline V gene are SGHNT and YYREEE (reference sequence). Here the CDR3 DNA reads TGTGCCAGCAGGGCACAGGGGAACTATGGCTACACCTTC. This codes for CASRAQGNYGYTF.

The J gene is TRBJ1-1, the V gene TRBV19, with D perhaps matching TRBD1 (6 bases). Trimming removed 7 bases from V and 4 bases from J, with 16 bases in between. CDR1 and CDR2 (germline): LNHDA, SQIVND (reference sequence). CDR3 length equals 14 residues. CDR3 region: CASNQQGRSTEAFF. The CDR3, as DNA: TGTGCCAGTAATCAACAGGGTAGGAGCACTGAAGCTTTCTTT.

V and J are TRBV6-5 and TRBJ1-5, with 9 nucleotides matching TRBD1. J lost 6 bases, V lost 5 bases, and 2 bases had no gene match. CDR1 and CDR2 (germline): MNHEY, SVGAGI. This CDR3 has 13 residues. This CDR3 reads CASSTGQGQPQHF. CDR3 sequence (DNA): TGTGCCAGCAGTACGGGACAGGGTCAGCCCCAGCATTTT.